Here is one TCR beta chain with its context. These data are taken from a study of blood T cell repertoires in COVID-19. The wider study: Samples came from the United States, Italy and Spain, spanning acute and convalescent COVID-19.

Source study methods: Reference gene primer amplification yielded estimated nucleated cell counts. Here immunoSEQ multiplex PCR was the method, and the copy in TCRdb shows in-frame clones only, minus some. That table gives V, J and clone size, and the DNA gave D and trimming. This table has 200,000 to 250,000 clones, roughly 88% appearing once. Sequencing input: peripheral blood. This TCR derives from an elderly man with acute or convalescent COVID-19.

The CDR3 sequence: CASSPEDYRAEAFF. As DNA, the CDR3 is TGTGCCAGCTCACCAGAGGATTATAGAGCTGAAGCTTTCTTT. The V gene is TRBV18, the J gene TRBJ1-1; D gene unclear. This CDR3 is 14 amino acids long. The germline V gene has CDR1 KGHSH and CDR2 LQKENI. V was trimmed by 2 bases and J by 6 bases, leaving 13 bases between them.